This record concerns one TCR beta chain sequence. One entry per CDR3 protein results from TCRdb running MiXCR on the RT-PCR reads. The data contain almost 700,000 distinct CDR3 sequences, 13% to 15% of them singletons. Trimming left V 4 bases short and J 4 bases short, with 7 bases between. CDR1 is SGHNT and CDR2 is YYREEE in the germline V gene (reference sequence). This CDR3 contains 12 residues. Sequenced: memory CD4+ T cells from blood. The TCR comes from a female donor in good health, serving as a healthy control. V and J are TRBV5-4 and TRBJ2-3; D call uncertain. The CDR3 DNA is TGTGCCAGCAGCGAGGTCGCAGATACGCAGTATTTT. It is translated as CASSEVADTQYF.